The sequence of this T cell receptor beta chain was determined in a study of blood T cell repertoires in COVID-19. Original data processing: Reference gene primer amplification gave estimated nucleated cell counts. Sequenced by immunoSEQ multiplex PCR; TCRdb stores in-frame clones only, minus some. V and J calls and clone size are copied from that table; D and trimming were computed from the DNA. The sample shows tens of thousands of clones, around four fifths of them seen only once. The germline gives CDR1 LGHNA, CDR2 YSLEER. V was shortened by 0 bases and J by 1 base, with 3 bases between the two germline ends. The CDR3 consists of 13 residues. As to this clone: Additional DNA sequences in this sample encode the identical CDR3.

This TCR derives from a human donor in a cohort sampled during active COVID-19. V gene TRBV4-3 combines with J gene TRBJ1-1; D not certain. The sequencing sample was made of peripheral blood. The CDR3 spells CASSQDRNTEAFF. The CDR3 DNA reads as TGCGCCAGCAGCCAAGATCGGAACACTGAAGCTTTCTTT.